This TCR beta chain was recorded in a study of blood T cell repertoires in COVID-19. Profiling relied on immunoSEQ multiplex PCR, and the TCRdb table lists in-frame clones only, not all of them. The sample shows around 100,000 clones, 80% to 95% of them seen only once. V dropped 3 bases and J dropped 0; count of bases not matched to a gene: 8. The CDR3 consists of 17 residues. Per germline, CDR1 LNHDA and CDR2 SQIVND (reference sequence). Sequenced: peripheral blood. This TCR came from a man in his fifties with active COVID-19. The chain combines TRBV19 with TRBJ2-3; 8 nucleotides line up with TRBD2. Here the CDR3 reads CASSMGATSASTDTQYF. The CDR3 region has the DNA TGTGCCAGTAGTATGGGGGCGACTAGCGCTAGCACAGATACGCAGTATTTT.